The 24 T cell receptor beta chains listed next were all sequenced from one sample in a study of blood T cells in healthy people across ages (dated by TCRdb to between 2015 and 2016). Receptor libraries were prepared by 5' RACE. The sequencer listed for this sample is Illumina HiSeq 2500. A second PCR of about 7 to 12 cycles was run with a J-beta primer mix and a sample-barcoded 5' primer. In-frame beta chains were kept once TCRdb had trimmed the public reads at Q25 with fastp and called clones with MiXCR. Here each entry gathers all rows of one CDR3 protein and keeps the most common genes and DNA. The sample has around 700,000 distinct CDR3 sequences on record, 25% of them singletons. The top ten clonotypes cover just under 9.5% of the sample. These data are also associated with another study on T cells of mothers and their children.

Sequenced sample: blood. These receptors all come from a boy aged 5 to 17 in good health.

The sample holds a few counts of this clonotype. The chain combines TRBV5-1 with TRBJ2-7; no definite D call. V lost 4 bases and J 1 base, leaving 21 bases between the germline ends. CDR1 is SGHRS and CDR2 is YFSETQ in the germline V gene. There are 17 residues in the CDR3. The CDR3, as DNA: TGCGCCAGCAGCCTCTACGCAGACCGACCCAATTCCTACGAGCAGTACTTC. As protein: CASSLYADRPNSYEQYF.

The sample holds a few counts of this clonotype. Here the CDR3 DNA reads TGTGCCAGCAGTGACCTAGCGGGAGGGGCGGGAGATACGCAGTATTTT. This sequence encodes CASSDLAGGAGDTQYF. The chain recombines TRBV12-3 or TRBV12-4 with TRBJ2-3; 12 nucleotides line up with TRBD2. The CDR3 covers 16 residues. The ends lost 5 bases at V and 5 bases at J; junction bases unmatched: 8.

This chain joins TRBV6-2 or TRBV6-3 and TRBJ1-5; unclear D gene. CDR1 and CDR2 from the germline V gene are MNHEY and SVGEGT. The V and J ends lost 3 bases and 5 bases respectively, with 11 bases between them. The CDR3 totals 14 residues. CDR3 residues: CASSYDQVDQPQHF. CDR3 DNA: TGTGCCAGCAGTTATGACCAGGTCGATCAGCCCCAGCATTTT.

The table lists this clonotype with a few counts. The chain links TRBV12-3 or TRBV12-4 to TRBJ2-1; no reliable D call. The CDR3 is made up of 15 amino acids. Trimming cost V 5 bases and J 5 bases, with 16 bases left between them. CDR3 DNA sequence: TGTGCCAGCAGTCTCCCCCCGGACCGACACAATGAGCAGTTCTTC. Protein: CASSLPPDRHNEQFF.

This clonotype has a handful of counts. The CDR3 loop reads CASTGHPTYEQYF. The CDR3 coding sequence is TGTGCCAGCACGGGCCACCCGACCTACGAGCAGTACTTC. This sequence joins TRBV7-9 and TRBJ2-5; D gene uncertain. TRBJ2-7 matches the DNA end more closely, so the J call is doubtful. The V gene's germline CDR1 is SEHNR and CDR2 FQNEAQ (reference sequence). The CDR3 contains 13 residues.

This clonotype showed up just a few times. The CDR3 nucleotides are TGTGCCAGCAGTGAATGGGGGACAAGGGTTGAAGCTTTCTTT. Translation gives CASSEWGTRVEAFF. V and J are TRBV25-1 and TRBJ1-1, with D tentatively TRBD1 (6 bases). From germline, CDR1 is MGHDK and CDR2 SYGVNS. The CDR3 contains 14 residues. V shed 1 base and J shed 7 bases, with 13 bases lying between them.

The chain is built from TRBV6-5 and TRBJ2-4; the D is unclear. This CDR3 comprises 12 residues. The V and J ends lost 7 bases and 8 bases respectively, with 12 bases between them. Per the germline V gene, CDR1 is MNHEY and CDR2 is SVGAGI. In DNA form, the CDR3 reads TGTGCCAGCAAAGGGCAGTATCACATTCAGTACTTC. Translated: CASKGQYHIQYF.

This clonotype was counted a few times. V and J are TRBV5-6 and TRBJ2-5; 14 positions agree with TRBD2. CDR1 is SGHDT and CDR2 is YYEEEE in the germline V gene. The CDR3 spans 15 residues. V gave up 4 bases and J gave up 4 bases; unmatched junction bases: 3. CDR3 sequence (DNA): TGTGCCAGCAGCGAGACTAGCGGGAGGGCAGAGACCCAGTACTTC. Translated: CASSETSGRAETQYF.

This clonotype was counted a few times. Relative to the germline gene, one junction end is altered; a read error may explain this. This chain joins TRBV3-1 and TRBJ2-7; TRBD2 might be the D (5 bases). The germline CDR1 and CDR2 sequences are LGHDT and YNNKEL (reference sequence). The CDR3 sequence is 16 residues long. The CDR3 region is CASSQDRTGMPYEQYF. In DNA form, the CDR3 reads TGTGCCAGTAGCCAAGATCGAACGGGGATGCCCTACGAGCAGTACTTC.

The rearrangement uses TRBV20-1 and TRBJ2-5; 15 bases are shared with TRBD2. Judging by the DNA end, TRBJ2-1 fits better; the J call may be wrong. The CDR3 consists of 15 residues. CDR1 and CDR2 (germline): DFQATT, SNEGSKA (reference sequence). The CDR3 nucleotides read TGCAGTGCTAGAAGGGGACTAGCGGGGGGTAATGAGCAGTTCTTC. Encoded protein: CSARRGLAGGNEQFF.

The chain is built from TRBV6-5 and TRBJ2-5; TRBD2 matches 11 bases. The tail of the sequence fits TRBJ2-7 better, so the J call may be wrong. Germline V gene lookup returns CDR1 MNHEY and CDR2 SVGAGI. The CDR3 runs to 13 residues. The DNA for the CDR3 is TGTGCCAGCACGGGACTAGCGGATTACGAGCAGTACTTC. It translates to CASTGLADYEQYF.

The chain has TRBV28 and TRBJ2-7, with 7 positions matching TRBD1. The germline CDR1 and CDR2 sequences are MDHEN and SYDVKM. The J segment lost 2 bases and the V segment lost 8 bases, leaving 9 bases of the junction unmatched. CDR3 length: 14 amino acids. In DNA form, the CDR3 reads TGTGCCAGCTGCAGGGGGTTTGAAGCCTACGAGCAGTACTTC. Translating it yields CASCRGFEAYEQYF.

This clonotype has more than one count but fewer than ten. The chain is built from TRBV7-2 and TRBJ2-6; 7 nucleotides agree with TRBD1. The V gene's germline CDR1 is SGHTA and CDR2 FQGNSA. This CDR3 has 18 amino acids. After removal of 3 bases from V and 0 bases from J, the junction contained 8 bases not matched to a gene. The CDR3 is CASSFRRDRVSGANVLTF. CDR3 bases: TGTGCCAGCAGCTTTAGACGGGACAGAGTCTCTGGGGCCAACGTCCTGACTTTC.

This clonotype was detected only a few times. This chain links TRBV10-2 with TRBJ2-7, with TRBD2 as a possible D gene (6 bases). V was clipped by 3 bases and J by 0 bases, with 21 bases between them. Germline values: CDR1 WSHSY, CDR2 SAAADI. The CDR3 is 18 residues long. The CDR3 sequence: CASSEYLLGGYSSYEQYF. For the CDR3, the DNA is TGCGCCAGCAGTGAATATCTCCTGGGAGGCTATAGCTCCTACGAGCAGTACTTC.

Here the CDR3 DNA reads TGCGCCAGCAGCTCGGGGGGGAGGGTCTATGGCTACACCTTC. Amino acids: CASSSGGRVYGYTF. The gene calls are TRBV4-3 and TRBJ1-2, with D perhaps matching TRBD1 (5 bases). The V gene's germline CDR1 is LGHNA and CDR2 YSLEER. The CDR3 runs 14 residues. V was trimmed by 5 bases and J by 4 bases, leaving 14 bases between them.

This clonotype was observed a few times. V is TRBV24-1 and J is TRBJ2-5; 8 bases line up with TRBD2. Near its end, the DNA agrees better with TRBJ2-1, so the J call may be wrong. The germline V gene has CDR1 KGHDR and CDR2 SFDVKD. The CDR3 consists of 13 residues. The chain's CDR3 is CATSDPTSGEQFF. Written as DNA, the CDR3 is TGTGCCACCAGTGATCCCACTAGCGGTGAGCAGTTCTTC.

Only a few counts were recorded for this clonotype. V gene TRBV28 combines with J gene TRBJ2-5, with a tentative D call TRBD1 (6 bases). CDR3 size: 13 residues. Trimming took 3 bases from V and 5 from J, leaving 10 bases between them. Per germline, CDR1 MDHEN and CDR2 SYDVKM. The DNA for the CDR3 is TGTGCCAGCAGTTTGGGGGCGAGGGAGACCCAGTACTTC. Its protein product is CASSLGARETQYF.

The rearrangement joins TRBV4-1 to TRBJ2-4; 12 bases match TRBD2. This CDR3 has 15 residues. V lost 6 bases and J lost 9; bases outside the gene matches: 9. Germline assignment: CDR1 MGHRA and CDR2 YSYEKL. DNA for the CDR3: TGCGCCAGCAGACAGGAGACTAGCGGGAGTGGCATTCAGTACTTC. Translated: CASRQETSGSGIQYF.

The gene calls are TRBV13 and TRBJ1-1, with TRBD1 matching over 7 bases. This CDR3 spans 14 amino acids. Trimming took 5 bases from V and 3 from J; bases not matched to a gene: 6. The germline V gene encodes CDR1 PRHDT and CDR2 FYEKMQ (reference sequence). CDR3 region: CASSQDRADTEAFF. The CDR3 DNA reads TGTGCCAGCAGCCAAGACAGGGCTGACACTGAAGCTTTCTTT.

The CDR3 bases are TGTGCCAGCAGTGATCTAGCGGGGGCAAAAGAGACCCAGTACTTC. It yields the protein CASSDLAGAKETQYF. V usage is TRBV6-1 and J usage is TRBJ2-5; 10 nucleotides match TRBD2. Trimming at V came to 3 bases and at J to 3 bases, leaving 4 bases not matched to a gene. This CDR3 is built from 15 residues. Per germline, CDR1 MNHNS and CDR2 SASEGT.

The rearrangement links TRBV20-1 to TRBJ2-3, with TRBD2 matching over 8 bases. CDR3 length equals 14 residues. Trimming took 6 bases from V and 1 from J; bases not matched to a gene: 6. From germline, CDR1 is DFQATT and CDR2 SNEGSKA (reference sequence). The CDR3 region has the DNA TGCAGTGCAATAGCGGGGTCCGGCACAGATACGCAGTATTTT. Its protein product is CSAIAGSGTDTQYF.

The sample holds a few counts of this clonotype. This chain connects TRBV7-3 to TRBJ1-1; D is undetermined. There are 13 residues in the CDR3. Germline V CDR1 and CDR2: SGHTA, FQGTGA. Trimming pared 9 bases from V and 5 bases from J, leaving 16 bases between. The CDR3 coding sequence is TGTGCCAGTAGTCTCAGAGGACGAACTGAAGCTTTCTTT. Amino acid sequence: CASSLRGRTEAFF.

This clonotype occurred a few times. The V gene is TRBV29-1, the J gene TRBJ2-1, with TRBD2 matching over 11 bases. The CDR3 contains 13 residues. V was pared by 4 bases and J by 6 bases, with 2 bases of the junction left unmatched. CDR1 is SQVTM, CDR2 ANQGSEA, per germline. CDR3 sequence reads: CSVGGLAGNEQFF. DNA of the CDR3: TGCAGCGTTGGAGGACTAGCGGGCAATGAGCAGTTCTTC.

This chain joins TRBV2 and TRBJ2-2; 16 bases align to TRBD2. From germline, CDR1 is SNHLY and CDR2 FYNNEI. The CDR3 extends over 19 amino acids. Unmatched junction bases numbered 9, after V lost 3 bases and J lost 5 bases. The CDR3 here is CASSEAGTSGGARTGELFF. CDR3 coding DNA: TGTGCCAGCAGTGAGGCCGGGACTAGCGGGGGGGCGAGGACCGGGGAGCTGTTTTTT.